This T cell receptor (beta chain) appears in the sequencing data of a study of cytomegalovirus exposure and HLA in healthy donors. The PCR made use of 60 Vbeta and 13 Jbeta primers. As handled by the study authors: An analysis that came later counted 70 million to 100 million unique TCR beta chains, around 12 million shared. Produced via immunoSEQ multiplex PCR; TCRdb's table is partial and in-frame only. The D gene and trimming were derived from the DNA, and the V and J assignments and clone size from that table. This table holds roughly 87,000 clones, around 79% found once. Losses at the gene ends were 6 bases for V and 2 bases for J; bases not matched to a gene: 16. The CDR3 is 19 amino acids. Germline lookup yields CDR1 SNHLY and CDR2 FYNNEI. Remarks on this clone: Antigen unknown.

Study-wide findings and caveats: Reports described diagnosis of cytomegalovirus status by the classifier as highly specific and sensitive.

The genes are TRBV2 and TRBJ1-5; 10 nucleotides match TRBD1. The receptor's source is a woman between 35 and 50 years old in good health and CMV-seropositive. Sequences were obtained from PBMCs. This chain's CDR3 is CASSPGLGQGMSRNQPQHF. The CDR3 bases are TGTGCCAGCAGCCCCGGGTTGGGACAGGGGATGAGTCGCAATCAGCCCCAGCATTTT.